The 31 T cell receptor beta chains given below trace back to one sample, sequenced in a study of cytomegalovirus exposure and HLA in healthy donors. The PCR had 60 Vbeta and 13 Jbeta primers. Clones were read by immunoSEQ multiplex PCR, and TCRdb kept only the in-frame ones, dropping some. Its table records around 39,000 clones. The specimen sequenced was PBMCs. Receptor source: a male donor in good health and CMV-seronegative.

The chain employs TRBV29-1 and TRBJ2-3, with D possibly TRBD1 on 6 matching bases. CDR1 is SQVTM and CDR2 is ANQGSEA in the germline V gene. The CDR3 has 13 residues. V gave up 6 bases and J gave up 4 bases, with 14 bases separating them. CDR3 loop: CSVTGRLADTQYF. The CDR3 nucleotides read TGCAGCGTCACAGGGCGGCTCGCAGATACGCAGTATTTT.

V is TRBV4-2 and J is TRBJ2-2; D gene ambiguous. CDR3 length equals 15 residues. V dropped 5 bases and J dropped 3 bases, with 13 bases sitting between them. CDR1 is LGHNA, CDR2 YNFKEQ, per germline. The CDR3 DNA reads as TGTGCCAGCAGCGGTCAGCGACCCCACACCGGGGAGCTGTTTTTT. As protein: CASSGQRPHTGELFF.

The chain is built from TRBV2 and TRBJ1-5; 7 bases align to TRBD1. The V and J ends lost 6 bases and 5 bases, in that order; junction bases with no gene match: 10. Germline lookup yields CDR1 SNHLY and CDR2 FYNNEI. This CDR3 is 15 amino acids long. In DNA, the CDR3 is TGTGCCAGCAGCCCGACAGGGAGTCGCGATCAGCCCCAGCATTTT. It yields the protein CASSPTGSRDQPQHF.

This chain links TRBV4-1 with TRBJ1-6, with a weak D call TRBD1 (6 bases). The CDR3 consists of 15 residues. CDR1 and CDR2 from the germline V gene are MGHRA and YSYEKL. The V end lost 6 bases, the J end lost 2 bases, and 11 bases lay between the germline ends. CDR3 protein: CASSLDSPYNSPLHF. DNA of the CDR3: TGCGCCAGCAGTCTGGACAGCCCCTATAATTCACCCCTCCACTTT.

This clone is labeled medium-sized based on frequency. The chain carries TRBV28 and TRBJ2-1, with unresolved D. Trimming cost V 5 bases and J 8 bases, with 7 bases left between them. CDR3 size: 11 residues. Germline CDR1 reads MDHEN; CDR2 reads SYDVKM. The CDR3 loop reads CASSQLYEQFF. The DNA of the CDR3 is TGTGCCAGCAGTCAACTGTATGAGCAGTTCTTC. The full variable domain, with the rest looked up from reference TRBV28 and TRBJ2-1, is DVKVTQSSRYLVKRTGEKVFLECVQDMDHENMFWYRQDPGLGLRLIYFSYDVKMKEKGDIPEGYSVSREKKERFSLILESASTNQTSMYLCASSQLYEQFFGPGTRLTVL.

The chain is built from TRBV7-9 and TRBJ2-7; TRBD1 agrees at 9 bases. J lost 0 bases, V lost 5 bases, and 5 bases had no gene match. The CDR3 is made up of 15 amino acids. Germline loops: CDR1 SEHNR, CDR2 FQNEAQ (reference sequence). This chain's CDR3 is CASSRTGVASYEQYF. CDR3 bases: TGTGCCAGCAGCCGGACAGGGGTGGCCTCCTACGAGCAGTACTTC.

The gene calls are TRBV28 and TRBJ1-6, with D unclear. Between the trimmed V and J ends, which lost 6 bases and 6 bases, there was a span of 12 bases. This CDR3 is 14 amino acids long. Germline CDR1 reads MDHEN; CDR2 reads SYDVKM. The CDR3 DNA reads as TGTGCCAGCAGGGCCCGGGGTCCTAATTCACCCCTCCACTTT. Amino acids: CASRARGPNSPLHF.

The rearrangement links TRBV18 to TRBJ2-6, with D tentatively TRBD1 (5 bases). CDR1 is KGHSH, CDR2 LQKENI, per germline. The V end lost 6 bases, the J end lost 0 bases, and 12 bases lay between the germline ends. This CDR3 is built from 16 residues. The CDR3 is CASSQGSNSGANVLTF. The CDR3 DNA reads TGTGCCAGCTCCCAGGGAAGTAACTCTGGGGCCAACGTCCTGACTTTC. The full variable domain, rest sourced from reference TRBV18 and TRBJ2-6, is NAGVMQNPRHLVRRRGQEARLRCSPMKGHSHVYWYRQLPEEGLKFMVYLQKENIIDESGMPKERFSAEFPKEGPSILRIQQVVRGDSAAYFCASSQGSNSGANVLTFGAGSRLTVL.

This rearrangement joins TRBV6-5 to TRBJ1-5, with 9 bases fitting TRBD1. CDR3 size: 15 residues. Germline V lookup: CDR1 MNHEY, CDR2 SVGAGI. J was trimmed by 1 base and V by 5 bases; bases with no gene match: 3. The CDR3 protein is CASSRDRASNQPQHF. CDR3 nucleotides: TGTGCCAGCAGTCGGGACAGGGCGAGCAATCAGCCCCAGCATTTT.

Note on this clone: One end of the junction does not line up with germline, which may come from a read error. The gene calls are TRBV11-3 and TRBJ2-3; D perhaps matches TRBD1 (6 bases). Germline CDR1 SGHNT, CDR2 YENEEA. There are 13 residues in the CDR3. CDR3: CASSKDSTDTQYF. CDR3 in DNA: TGTGCCAGCAGCAAGGACAGCACGGATACGCAGTATTTT. The full variable domain, with the rest looked up from reference TRBV11-3 and TRBJ2-3, is EAGVVQSPRYKIIEKKQPVAFWCNPISGHNTLYWYLQNLGQGPELLIRYENEEAVDDSQLPKDRFSAERLKGVDSTLKIQPAELGDSAVYLCASSKDSTDTQYFGPGTRLTVL.

V is TRBV11-2 and J is TRBJ1-2; 8 bases are shared with TRBD1. This CDR3 has 17 residues. V lost 5 bases, J lost 1 base, and 12 bases stayed unmatched. Germline V gene sequence: CDR1 SGHAT, CDR2 FQNNGV. CDR3 sequence reads: CASSLRTGLEINYGYTF. The CDR3 DNA reads as TGTGCCAGCAGCCTCCGGACAGGGCTAGAAATTAACTATGGCTACACCTTC. Supplemented by reference TRBV11-2 and TRBJ1-2, the full variable domain reads EAGVAQSPRYKIIEKRQSVAFWCNPISGHATLYWYQQILGQGPKLLIQFQNNGVVDDSQLPKDRFSAERLKGVDSTLKIQPAKLEDSAVYLCASSLRTGLEINYGYTFGSGTRLTVV.

V is TRBV4-1 and J is TRBJ2-2; TRBD2 aligns across 10 bases. J gave up 5 bases and V 3 bases, and 6 bases lay outside the gene matches. The CDR3 length is 16 residues. The germline CDR1 and CDR2 sequences are MGHRA and YSYEKL. In DNA, the CDR3 is TGCGCCAGCAGCCACCAGCGGGGGGGCGGAACCGGGGAGCTGTTTTTT. Its protein is CASSHQRGGGTGELFF.

This chain uses TRBV27 with TRBJ2-3; 8 bases align to TRBD2. The CDR3 has 16 amino acids. Germline V CDR1 and CDR2: MNHEY, SMNVEV (reference sequence). The V and J ends lost 5 bases and 8 bases, in that order; junction bases with no gene match: 15. The CDR3 nucleotides are TGTGCCAGCAGTAAGCGGGGGCCCACCACGTTCTTTACGCAGTATTTT. Translating it yields CASSKRGPTTFFTQYF.

The J gene is TRBJ1-1, the V gene TRBV6-6; D gene uncertain. This CDR3 has 15 residues. The germline V gene encodes CDR1 MNHNY and CDR2 SVGAGI (reference sequence). Trimming left V 0 bases short and J 0 bases short, with 8 bases between. CDR3 coding DNA: TGTGCCAGCAGTTACTCGGCGGGGATGAACACTGAAGCTTTCTTT. This codes for CASSYSAGMNTEAFF.

CDR3: CASSFGTGSSPLHF. In nucleotides, the CDR3 is TGTGCCAGCAGTTTCGGGACAGGTAGTTCACCCCTCCACTTT. The rearrangement links TRBV27 to TRBJ1-6; 8 bases agree with TRBD1. The CDR3 is 14 amino acids. Trimming removed 3 bases from V and 9 bases from J; junction bases left unmatched: 4. Germline-derived CDR1 and CDR2 are MNHEY and SMNVEV (reference sequence).

As to this clone: A read error may produce the germline difference seen at one junction end. The V and J genes are TRBV25-1 and TRBJ2-3, with a weak D call TRBD2 (5 bases). Germline CDR1 is MGHDK and CDR2 is SYGVNS. This CDR3 is 14 amino acids long. CDR3 sequence: CASSEPASRDTQYF. CDR3 sequence (DNA): TGTGCCAGCAGTGAACCCGCTAGCAGAGATACGCAGTATTTT.

The rearrangement uses TRBV5-1 and TRBJ2-5, with D possibly TRBD2 on 6 matching bases. Trimming removed 4 bases from V and 2 bases from J, with 12 bases in between. The V gene's germline CDR1 is SGHRS and CDR2 YFSETQ. The CDR3 consists of 14 residues. CDR3 sequence: CASSLGSQQETQYF. The CDR3 region has the DNA TGCGCCAGCAGCCTCGGGAGCCAGCAAGAGACCCAGTACTTC.

The chain is built from TRBV27 and TRBJ1-3; a weak D match, TRBD1 (6 bases). Trimming pared 5 bases from V and 3 bases from J, leaving 20 bases between. The germline gives CDR1 MNHEY, CDR2 SMNVEV (reference sequence). The CDR3 runs 17 residues. Here the CDR3 reads CASSPAHSRGRGNTIYF. The CDR3 DNA sequence: TGTGCCAGCAGTCCGGCCCACTCCAGGGGCCGTGGAAACACCATATATTTT.

The J gene is TRBJ1-1, the V gene TRBV2; D is perhaps TRBD1 (6 bases). The V gene lost 11 bases and the J gene lost 1 base, with 11 bases spanning the gap. The CDR3 sequence is 12 residues long. CDR1 and CDR2 (germline): SNHLY, FYNNEI. The CDR3, as DNA: TGTGCCGGAACAGGGCCGAACACTGAAGCTTTCTTT. Its protein is CAGTGPNTEAFF.

The chain recombines TRBV5-5 with TRBJ1-1; D is perhaps TRBD1 (5 bases). The germline V and J ends were trimmed by 4 bases and 5 bases, with 15 bases remaining between them. The CDR3 has 14 residues. In germline, CDR1 is SGHKS, CDR2 YYEKEE (reference sequence). CDR3 region: CASSHPRGSTEAFF. The CDR3 nucleotides read TGTGCCAGCAGCCACCCTCGGGGGTCTACTGAAGCTTTCTTT.

The rearrangement links TRBV5-4 to TRBJ2-3; 7 positions agree with TRBD1. With V trimmed by 4 bases and J by 10 bases, 6 bases remained unmatched. The CDR3 is 12 residues long. CDR1 is SGHNT and CDR2 is YYREEE in the germline V gene (reference sequence). The CDR3 nucleotides read TGTGCCAGCAGCCATCAGAGGGGGCCGCAGTATTTT. Its translation: CASSHQRGPQYF. The full variable domain, its missing parts supplied by reference TRBV5-4 and TRBJ2-3, is ETGVTQSPTHLIKTRGQQVTLRCSSQSGHNTVSWYQQALGQGPQFIFQYYREEENGRGNFPPRFSGLQFPNYSSELNVNALELDDSALYLCASSHQRGPQYFGPGTRLTVL.

The chain is built from TRBV6-5 and TRBJ1-2; 7 nucleotides match TRBD1. V shed 5 bases, J shed 2 bases, and the junction held 8 bases outside the gene matches. The CDR3 totals 15 residues. CDR1 and CDR2 (germline): MNHEY, SVGAGI. CDR3 nucleotide sequence: TGTGCCAGCAGTAACCCCACAGGGGTGAACTATGGCTACACCTTC. Its translation is CASSNPTGVNYGYTF.

The CDR3, as DNA: TGTGCCATCAGCGACCCGGGGAGGGGTAACGAAAAACTGTTTTTT. It yields the protein CAISDPGRGNEKLFF. The chain uses TRBV10-3 and TRBJ1-4, with a possible D match to TRBD1 (5 bases). Germline loops: CDR1 ENHRY, CDR2 SYGVKD. This CDR3 has 15 residues. V dropped 6 bases and J dropped 8 bases, with 19 bases sitting between them.

The rearrangement uses TRBV18 and TRBJ2-7; D might be TRBD2 (5 bases). Germline V gene lookup returns CDR1 KGHSH and CDR2 LQKENI. The CDR3 is 15 residues long. V shed 5 bases and J shed 1 base, with 15 bases lying between them. The CDR3 DNA reads TGTGCCAGCTCAGAGGGCAGCAAGGGATCCTACGAGCAGTACTTC. It codes for CASSEGSKGSYEQYF.

The V and J genes are TRBV14 and TRBJ2-1, with a possible D match to TRBD2 (6 bases). The CDR3 is 15 amino acids. V was trimmed by 0 bases and J by 10 bases, leaving 16 bases between them. The germline V gene encodes CDR1 SGHDN and CDR2 FVKESK. Here the CDR3 DNA reads TGTGCCAGCAGCCAAGACCCAGCGGGCGTAAGGGAGCAGTTCTTC. Encoded protein: CASSQDPAGVREQFF. Drawing the rest from reference TRBV14 and TRBJ2-1, the complete variable domain is EAGVTQFPSHSVIEKGQTVTLRCDPISGHDNLYWYRRVMGKEIKFLLHFVKESKQDESGMPNNRFLAERTGGTYSTLKVQPAELEDSGVYFCASSQDPAGVREQFFGPGTRLTVL.

The rearrangement uses TRBV7-9 and TRBJ2-7; 7 bases fit TRBD2. CDR3 length equals 15 residues. Germline CDR1 SEHNR, CDR2 FQNEAQ (reference sequence). Germline trimming cut 5 bases from V and 2 bases from J; bases unmatched to any gene: 9. Written as DNA, the CDR3 is TGTGCCAGCAGCCCCCTGGGGGGGACCACCTACGAGCAGTACTTC. It encodes CASSPLGGTTYEQYF. The whole variable domain, filled in from reference TRBV7-9 and TRBJ2-7, reads DTGVSQNPRHKITKRGQNVTFRCDPISEHNRLYWYRQTLGQGPEFLTYFQNEAQLEKSRLLSDRFSAERPKGSFSTLEIQRTEQGDSAMYLCASSPLGGTTYEQYFGPGTRLTVT.

V usage is TRBV5-1 and J usage is TRBJ2-5; the D gene is possibly TRBD1 (6 bases). Germline V CDR1 and CDR2: SGHRS, YFSETQ. Between the trimmed V and J ends, which lost 4 bases and 4 bases, there was a span of 11 bases. The length of the CDR3 is 13 residues. CDR3 nucleotides: TGCGCCAGCAGCCAACAGGGTGGAGAGACCCAGTACTTC. Translated, it gives CASSQQGGETQYF.

V is TRBV7-6 and J is TRBJ2-5; D is perhaps TRBD2 (5 bases). V was shortened by 5 bases and J by 1 base, with 14 bases between the two germline ends. CDR3 length equals 15 residues. Germline-derived CDR1 and CDR2 are SGHVS and FNYEAQ. CDR3 residues: CASSTPGLAQETQYF. CDR3 coding DNA: TGTGCCAGCAGCACGCCGGGATTAGCCCAAGAGACCCAGTACTTC.

The rearrangement uses TRBV6-4 and TRBJ2-3; D perhaps matches TRBD2 (7 bases). This CDR3 is built from 14 residues. The germline gives CDR1 MRHNA, CDR2 SNTAGT. Trimming took 4 bases from V and 0 from J, leaving 8 bases between them. The CDR3 sequence is CASSAGGSTDTQYF. The CDR3 region has the DNA TGTGCCAGCAGTGCGGGGGGCAGCACAGATACGCAGTATTTT.

The chain couples TRBV19 to TRBJ1-5; possibly TRBD1 for D (6 bases). V was pared by 2 bases and J by 4 bases, with 6 bases between. This CDR3 is built from 13 residues. Germline CDR1 reads LNHDA; CDR2 reads SQIVND (reference sequence). CDR3 loop: CASSIRGNQPQHF. The DNA of the CDR3 is TGTGCCAGTAGTATAAGGGGGAATCAGCCCCAGCATTTT.

The rearrangement links TRBV25-1 to TRBJ1-2; TRBD1 agrees at 8 bases. Germline V gene sequence: CDR1 MGHDK, CDR2 SYGVNS. V trimming: 6 bases; J trimming: 7 bases; junction bases outside the gene matches: 19. The CDR3 totals 17 residues. DNA for the CDR3: TGTGCCAGCAGCACGGCCGGGACAGGACAAAACCGGGGTGGCTACACCTTC. It translates to CASSTAGTGQNRGGYTF.